This TCR beta chain was found in a study of technical replicates of blood from a handful of donors. The CDR3 covers 18 residues. Germline loops: CDR1 MDHEN, CDR2 SYDVKM. V was clipped by 3 bases and J by 2 bases; unmatched bases: 13. Clones were read by immunoSEQ multiplex PCR, and TCRdb kept only the in-frame ones, dropping some. This table holds just over 80,000 clones, roughly 94% found once. The sequencing input was T cells isolated from PBMCs. The TCR was taken from a human donor in good health. The gene calls are TRBV28 and TRBJ2-3; 8 positions agree with TRBD2. DNA for the CDR3: TGTGCCAGCAGTTTCCTCCGAGGTAGCGGGACATACACAGATACGCAGTATTTT. It codes for CASSFLRGSGTYTDTQYF.